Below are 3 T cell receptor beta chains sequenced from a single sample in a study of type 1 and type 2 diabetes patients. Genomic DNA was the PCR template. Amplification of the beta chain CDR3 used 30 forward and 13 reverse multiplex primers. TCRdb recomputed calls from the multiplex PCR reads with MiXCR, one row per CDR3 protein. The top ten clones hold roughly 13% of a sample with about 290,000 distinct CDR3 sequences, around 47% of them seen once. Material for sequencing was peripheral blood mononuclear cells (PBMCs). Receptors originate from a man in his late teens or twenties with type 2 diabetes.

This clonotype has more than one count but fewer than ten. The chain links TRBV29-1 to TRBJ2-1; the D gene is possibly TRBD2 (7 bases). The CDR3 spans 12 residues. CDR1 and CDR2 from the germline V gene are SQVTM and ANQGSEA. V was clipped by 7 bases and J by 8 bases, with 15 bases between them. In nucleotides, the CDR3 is TGCAGCGCGAGGGGGGGTAGGGATGAGCAGTTCTTC. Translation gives CSARGGRDEQFF.

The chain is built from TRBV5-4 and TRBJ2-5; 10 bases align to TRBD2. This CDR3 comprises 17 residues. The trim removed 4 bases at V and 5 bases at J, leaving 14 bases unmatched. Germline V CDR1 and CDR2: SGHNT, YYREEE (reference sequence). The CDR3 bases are TGTGCCAGCAGCCCCAAGAGCGGGAGGGCCGTTGGGGAGACCCAGTACTTC. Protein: CASSPKSGRAVGETQYF. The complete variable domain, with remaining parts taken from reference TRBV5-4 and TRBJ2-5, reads ETGVTQSPTHLIKTRGQQVTLRCSSQSGHNTVSWYQQALGQGPQFIFQYYREEENGRGNFPPRFSGLQFPNYSSELNVNALELDDSALYLCASSPKSGRAVGETQYFGPGTRLLVL.

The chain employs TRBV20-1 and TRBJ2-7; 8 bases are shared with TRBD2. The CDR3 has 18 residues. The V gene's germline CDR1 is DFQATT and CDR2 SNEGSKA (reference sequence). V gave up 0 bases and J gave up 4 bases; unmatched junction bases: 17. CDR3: CSARDGASGLQVGYEQYF. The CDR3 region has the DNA TGCAGTGCTAGAGATGGGGCTAGCGGGCTACAGGTCGGGTACGAGCAGTACTTC.